This TCR beta chain was sequenced during a study of regulatory T cells. The study's findings and limits: Skewed V and J usage and few unique V-J pairs marked patient repertoires, most in Tregs. Hydrophobic residues at CDR3 positions 6 and 7 were enriched in conventional CD4+ T cells of CD3G-deficient patients.

This clone was counted only a few times. Its antigen is as yet unknown. Patients aged 2 to 39 years had fewer naive and more memory CD4+ and CD8+ T cells. CD4+ cells were sorted into CD25-high CD127-low regulatory cells and CD25-low CD127-high conventional cells. Germline assignment: CDR1 MNHNS and CDR2 SASEGT. The V and J ends lost 3 bases and 4 bases respectively, with 9 bases between them. The CDR3 is 13 residues long. The primer mix had 52 TRBV and 13 TRBJ primers. Generated by immunoSEQ multiplex PCR, the TCRdb table keeps only in-frame clones and is missing some. The table includes about 17,000 clones, approximately 82% detected once.

Sample: conventional CD4+ T cells sorted from blood. The chain recombines TRBV6-1 with TRBJ1-2; D unresolved. The TCR was taken from a young adult with CD3G deficiency. The CDR3 region has the DNA TGTGCCAGCAGTGAGCTACAGATCTATGGCTACACCTTC. It translates to CASSELQIYGYTF.